This TCR beta chain is drawn from a study of shared clonotypes between healthy human individuals. Study information: Aged between 18 and 49, the donors were a couple of women and three men. Whole-study results and caveats: Collection of samples was limited to blood; tissue repertoires likely differ. Between several donors, naive CD4 clonotypes were shared at a level of about 5%.

The CDR3 length is 15 residues. Per germline, CDR1 SGHRS and CDR2 YFSETQ. V gave up 1 base and J gave up 6 bases, with 17 bases separating them. Remarks on this clone: Its target is unknown.

At deep level, the assay was performed. The repertoire was sequenced with immunoSEQ multiplex PCR; TCRdb's copy has only in-frame clones and lacks some. The data hold more than 1.2 million clones, with about 98.5% observed a single time. The chain is built from TRBV5-1 and TRBJ2-7; maybe TRBD2 (5 bases). The receptor comes from a man aged 30-40 years in good health. Input material: naive CD4+ T cells sorted from blood. Subset described: CD45RA+ positively selected. CDR3 region: CASSLKRSGVLEQYF. The CDR3 DNA reads TGCGCCAGCAGCTTGAAGCGGTCAGGAGTTCTCGAGCAGTACTTC.